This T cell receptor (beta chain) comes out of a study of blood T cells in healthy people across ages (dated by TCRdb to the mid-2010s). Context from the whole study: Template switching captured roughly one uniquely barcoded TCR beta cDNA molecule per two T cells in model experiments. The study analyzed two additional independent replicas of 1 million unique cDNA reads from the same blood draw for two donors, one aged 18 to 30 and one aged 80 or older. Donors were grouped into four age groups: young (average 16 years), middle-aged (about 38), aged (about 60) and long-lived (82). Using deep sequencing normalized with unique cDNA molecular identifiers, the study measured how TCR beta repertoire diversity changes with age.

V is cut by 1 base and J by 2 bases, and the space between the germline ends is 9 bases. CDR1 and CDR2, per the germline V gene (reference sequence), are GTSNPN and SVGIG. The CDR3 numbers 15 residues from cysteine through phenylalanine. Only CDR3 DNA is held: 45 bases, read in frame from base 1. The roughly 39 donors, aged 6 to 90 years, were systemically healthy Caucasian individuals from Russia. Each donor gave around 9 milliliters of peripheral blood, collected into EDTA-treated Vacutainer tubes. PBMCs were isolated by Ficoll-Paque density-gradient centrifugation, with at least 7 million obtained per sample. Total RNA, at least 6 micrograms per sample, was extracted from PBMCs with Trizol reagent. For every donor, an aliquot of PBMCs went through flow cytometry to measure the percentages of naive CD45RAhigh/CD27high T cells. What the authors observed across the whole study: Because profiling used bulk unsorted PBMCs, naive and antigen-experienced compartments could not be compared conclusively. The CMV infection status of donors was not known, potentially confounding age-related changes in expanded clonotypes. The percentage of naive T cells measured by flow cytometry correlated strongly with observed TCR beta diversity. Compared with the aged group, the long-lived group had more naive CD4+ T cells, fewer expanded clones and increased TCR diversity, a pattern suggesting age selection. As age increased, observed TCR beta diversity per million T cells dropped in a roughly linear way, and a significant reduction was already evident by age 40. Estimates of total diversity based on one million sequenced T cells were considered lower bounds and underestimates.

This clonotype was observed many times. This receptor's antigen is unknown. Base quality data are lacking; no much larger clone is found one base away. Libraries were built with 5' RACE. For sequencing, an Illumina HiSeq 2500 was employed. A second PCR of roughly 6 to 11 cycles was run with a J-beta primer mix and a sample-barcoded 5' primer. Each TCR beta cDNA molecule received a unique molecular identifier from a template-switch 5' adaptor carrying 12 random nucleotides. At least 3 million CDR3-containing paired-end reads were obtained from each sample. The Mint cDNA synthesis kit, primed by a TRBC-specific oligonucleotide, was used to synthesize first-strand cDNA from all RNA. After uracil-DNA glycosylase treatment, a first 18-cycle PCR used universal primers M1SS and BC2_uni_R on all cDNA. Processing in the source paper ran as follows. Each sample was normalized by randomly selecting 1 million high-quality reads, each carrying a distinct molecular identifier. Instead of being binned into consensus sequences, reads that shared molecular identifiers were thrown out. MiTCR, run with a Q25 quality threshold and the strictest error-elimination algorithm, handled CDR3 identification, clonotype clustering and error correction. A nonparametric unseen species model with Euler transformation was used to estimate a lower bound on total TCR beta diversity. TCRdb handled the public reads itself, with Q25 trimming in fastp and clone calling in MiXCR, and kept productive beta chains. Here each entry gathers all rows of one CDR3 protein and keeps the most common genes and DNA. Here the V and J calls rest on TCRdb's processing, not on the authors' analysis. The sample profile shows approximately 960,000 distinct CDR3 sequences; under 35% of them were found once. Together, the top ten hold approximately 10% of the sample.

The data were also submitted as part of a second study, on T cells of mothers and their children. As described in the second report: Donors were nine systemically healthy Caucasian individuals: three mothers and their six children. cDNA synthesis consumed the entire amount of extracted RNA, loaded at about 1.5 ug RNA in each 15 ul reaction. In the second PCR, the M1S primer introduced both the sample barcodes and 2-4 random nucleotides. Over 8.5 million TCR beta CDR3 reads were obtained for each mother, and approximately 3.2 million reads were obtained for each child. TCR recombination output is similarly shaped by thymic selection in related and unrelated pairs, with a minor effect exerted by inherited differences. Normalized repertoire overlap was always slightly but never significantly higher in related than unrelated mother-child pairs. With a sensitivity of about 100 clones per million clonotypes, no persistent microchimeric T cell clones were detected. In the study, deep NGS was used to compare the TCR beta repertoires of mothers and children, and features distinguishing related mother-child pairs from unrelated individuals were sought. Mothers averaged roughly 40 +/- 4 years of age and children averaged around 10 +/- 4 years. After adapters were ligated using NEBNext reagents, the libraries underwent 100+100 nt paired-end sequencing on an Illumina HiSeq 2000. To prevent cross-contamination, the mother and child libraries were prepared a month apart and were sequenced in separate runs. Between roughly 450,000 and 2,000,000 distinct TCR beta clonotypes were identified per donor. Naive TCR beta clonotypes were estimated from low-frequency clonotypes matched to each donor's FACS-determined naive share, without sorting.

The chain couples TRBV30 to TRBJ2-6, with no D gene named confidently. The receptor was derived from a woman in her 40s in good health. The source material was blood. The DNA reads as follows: TGTGCCTGGAGTGATCCACATACTGGGGCCAACGTCCTGACTTTC. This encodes CAWSDPHTGANVLTF.